The clone carrying this T cell receptor (beta chain) has a count of ten or more. What it binds is unknown. The sample originates from a study of Graves' ophthalmopathy and Graves' hyperthyroidism. Study context: Researchers obtained peripheral blood at initial diagnosis, before any treatment had begun.

The CDR3 is made up of 12 amino acids. V gave up 9 bases and J gave up 9 bases, with 18 bases separating them. CDR1 is SGHTA and CDR2 is FQGNSA in the germline V gene. The study amplified TCR beta CDR3 regions using RNA transcripts. Scientists carried out first-round RT-PCR using HTBI primers and then a second-round multiplex PCR. TCRdb re-analysed the multiplex PCR reads in MiXCR, keeping a single row per CDR3 protein. The data show almost 400,000 distinct CDR3 sequences, with about 18% seen just once and 1.6% held by the top ten. Patients were left out if they had other autoimmune diseases, uncontrolled infections, pregnancy or lactation. The PBMCs had their origin in 10 ml of fresh peripheral blood. Findings and limits, study-wide: Using 13 signatures, a model distinguished ophthalmopathy from stable hyperthyroidism, reaching 87.88% sensitivity and roughly 80% specificity.

The chain carries TRBV7-2 and TRBJ2-7; possible D gene TRBD2, 5 bases. The sample taken for sequencing was peripheral blood. The origin of this receptor is a woman in her late teens or twenties with Graves' ophthalmopathy. CDR3 nucleotides: TGTGCCAGTCGGGGATCCGGGGAAGGGCAGTACTTC. Encoded protein: CASRGSGEGQYF.